The 30 T cell receptor beta chains presented below share a single source sample, sequenced in a study of shared clonotypes between healthy human individuals. TCRdb keeps only in-frame clones here, not all; method: immunoSEQ multiplex PCR. The top ten hold about 10% of the sample, which has approximately 330,000 clones, over 70% seen once. The source material was memory CD4+ T cells sorted from blood. The sample's subset: CD45RA-negative fraction. The receptors were gathered from a man aged 25-45 years in good health.

V gene TRBV5-1 combines with J gene TRBJ2-1; D remains unclear. The germline CDR1 and CDR2 sequences are SGHRS and YFSETQ. The CDR3 totals 12 residues. The V gene lost 4 bases and the J gene lost 3 bases, with 5 bases spanning the gap. The CDR3 loop is CASSRDYNEQFF. CDR3 DNA: TGCGCCAGCAGCAGGGACTACAATGAGCAGTTCTTC.

The chain recombines TRBV6-1 with TRBJ2-7; 11 nucleotides agree with TRBD1. Losses at the gene ends were 5 bases for V and 3 bases for J; bases not matched to a gene: 3. Germline-derived CDR1 and CDR2 are MNHNS and SASEGT. The CDR3 contains 14 residues. DNA of the CDR3: TGTGCCAGCAGTAAGGGACAGGGGGGCTACGAGCAGTACTTC. This sequence encodes CASSKGQGGYEQYF.

The chain is built from TRBV6-5 and TRBJ1-4, with a weak D call TRBD1 (5 bases). Trimming cost V 3 bases and J 5 bases, with 13 bases left between them. Germline values: CDR1 MNHEY, CDR2 SVGAGI. The CDR3 consists of 15 residues. The CDR3 nucleotides are TGTGCCAGCAGTTATTCGTCGGGGGTGAATGAAAAACTGTTTTTT. Protein sequence: CASSYSSGVNEKLFF.

This sequence joins TRBV27 and TRBJ2-6, with 7 bases lining up with TRBD1. The V gene's germline CDR1 is MNHEY and CDR2 SMNVEV (reference sequence). V dropped 7 bases and J dropped 0; count of bases not matched to a gene: 9. This CDR3 is built from 17 residues. CDR3 nucleotide sequence: TGTGCCAGCAAGGCCGGGACAGTGATCTCTGGGGCCAACGTCCTGACTTTC. This gives the protein CASKAGTVISGANVLTF.

The chain joins TRBV7-2 to TRBJ2-5; perhaps TRBD2 as D (6 bases). Trimming removed 3 bases at V and 6 bases at J, with 11 bases between. Germline CDR1 reads SGHTA; CDR2 reads FQGNSA. The CDR3 spans 13 residues. CDR3: CASSFRDSKTQYF. The CDR3 DNA reads as TGTGCCAGCAGCTTCCGGGACTCGAAGACCCAGTACTTC.

The chain uses TRBV7-7 and TRBJ2-1; D is perhaps TRBD1 (6 bases). Germline lookup yields CDR1 SSHAT and CDR2 FNYEAQ (reference sequence). The CDR3 totals 17 residues. Trimming left V 5 bases short and J 0 bases short, with 17 bases between. The CDR3 sequence: CASSLAPRGDSYNEQFF. The CDR3 region has the DNA TGTGCCAGCAGCCTCGCACCCAGGGGAGACTCCTACAATGAGCAGTTCTTC.

This clone showed up just once. J is TRBJ1-3 and V is TRBV2; D gene unclear. From germline, CDR1 is SNHLY and CDR2 FYNNEI. V was shortened by 3 bases and J by 0 bases, with 15 bases between the two germline ends. CDR3 length: 17 amino acids. CDR3 sequence: CASSDRGRFFSGNTIYF. The CDR3 bases are TGTGCCAGCAGTGATCGAGGTCGCTTTTTCTCTGGAAACACCATATATTTT.

This clone was picked up a small number of times. Different DNA sequences within this sample yield the same CDR3. The CDR3 loop is CASSLSGSRNEQYF. As DNA, the CDR3 is TGTGCCAGCAGCTTGAGCGGCAGTAGGAACGAGCAGTACTTC. The genes are TRBV7-9 and TRBJ2-7; TRBD2 might be the D (5 bases). Trimming pared 3 bases from V and 5 bases from J, leaving 14 bases between. Looked up from germline, CDR1 is SEHNR and CDR2 is FQNEAQ (reference sequence). The CDR3 runs 14 residues.

V usage is TRBV11-2 and J usage is TRBJ2-1; possibly TRBD2 for D (5 bases). The ends were cut back, 3 bases at V and 3 bases at J, with 12 bases in the middle. This CDR3 contains 15 residues. CDR1 and CDR2 (germline): SGHAT, FQNNGV. CDR3 sequence: CASSFTDSYYNEQFF. The CDR3 DNA reads TGTGCCAGCAGCTTCACGGACTCATACTACAATGAGCAGTTCTTC.

This chain links TRBV9 with TRBJ1-2, with no clear D. The CDR3 loop spans 17 amino acids. The germline V gene has CDR1 SGDLS and CDR2 YYNGEE. The V and J ends lost 3 bases and 6 bases respectively, with 24 bases between them. This chain's CDR3 is CASSAMNGPQRVNGYTF. As DNA, the CDR3 is TGTGCCAGCAGCGCTATGAACGGACCCCAGCGGGTGAATGGCTACACCTTC.

The chain recombines TRBV6-4 with TRBJ2-1, with 14 bases matching TRBD2. Germline CDR1 and CDR2: MRHNA and SNTAGT. Trimming took 6 bases from V and 9 from J; bases not matched to a gene: 7. This CDR3 contains 15 residues. The CDR3 DNA reads as TGTGCCAGCAGCTCCGGGACTAGCGGGAGTATTGAGCAGTTCTTC. Its translation is CASSSGTSGSIEQFF.

CDR3 in DNA: TGTGCCAGCTCACCCTCGGGACAGGGGGCACGTGGTGAGCAGTTCTTC. Its protein is CASSPSGQGARGEQFF. V usage is TRBV18 and J usage is TRBJ2-1; 12 bases are a match to TRBD1. There are 16 residues in the CDR3. V was clipped by 3 bases and J by 9 bases; unmatched bases: 9. Germline-derived CDR1 and CDR2 are KGHSH and LQKENI.

The chain employs TRBV12-5 and TRBJ2-3; D ambiguous. Germline CDR1 and CDR2: LGHNT and FRNRAP. This CDR3 is 12 amino acids long. V shed 3 bases and J shed 6 bases, with 7 bases lying between them. The CDR3 protein is CASGFSRDTQYF. Written as DNA, the CDR3 is TGTGCTAGTGGTTTTAGTAGGGATACGCAGTATTTT.

This sequence joins TRBV7-3 and TRBJ1-1; 8 nucleotides agree with TRBD1. From germline, CDR1 is SGHTA and CDR2 FQGTGA. CDR3 length: 16 residues. With V trimmed by 5 bases and J by 5 bases, 13 bases remained unmatched. CDR3 sequence: CASSDTNLTGGTEAFF. In DNA, the CDR3 is TGTGCCAGCAGCGACACGAATTTAACAGGGGGAACTGAAGCTTTCTTT.

The chain is built from TRBV11-2 and TRBJ2-3; TRBD1 is a possible D gene (6 bases). Germline values: CDR1 SGHAT, CDR2 FQNNGV. The length of the CDR3 is 16 residues. V gave up 5 bases and J gave up 4 bases, with 19 bases separating them. The CDR3 spells CASSPGTFGSSDTQYF. The CDR3 DNA follows: TGTGCCAGCAGCCCCGGGACATTTGGTAGTTCAGATACGCAGTATTTT.

V gene TRBV27 combines with J gene TRBJ2-7; D possibly matches TRBD1 or TRBD2 (6 bases each). Trimming took off 3 bases at V and 0 bases at J, with 12 bases between the two ends. Germline assignment: CDR1 MNHEY and CDR2 SMNVEV (reference sequence). This CDR3 is 15 amino acids long. The CDR3: CASSFGGGSSYEQYF. CDR3 in DNA: TGTGCCAGCAGTTTCGGAGGGGGAAGCTCCTACGAGCAGTACTTC.

The V call is TRBV28, the J call TRBJ2-7; 7 nucleotides line up with TRBD2. The V gene end was trimmed by 10 bases and the J gene end by 4 bases; junction bases not matched to a gene: 10. The CDR3 runs 13 residues. The germline V gene encodes CDR1 MDHEN and CDR2 SYDVKM. The chain's CDR3 is CATTTRGLYEQYF. In nucleotides, the CDR3 is TGTGCCACCACCACGCGGGGGTTATACGAGCAGTACTTC.

This clone came up a few times. V is TRBV4-1 and J is TRBJ2-7; the match to TRBD2 covers 9 bases. The V and J ends lost 3 bases and 6 bases, in that order; junction bases with no gene match: 15. The CDR3 contains 17 residues. Per the germline V gene, CDR1 is MGHRA and CDR2 is YSYEKL. Here the CDR3 DNA reads TGCGCCAGCAGCCATTTCGGAGGTAGCGGGAGAATCGGCGAGCAGTACTTC. It codes for CASSHFGGSGRIGEQYF.

The V and J genes are TRBV29-1 and TRBJ1-2, with unresolved D. Germline V lookup: CDR1 SQVTM, CDR2 ANQGSEA. There are 13 residues in the CDR3. Trimming pared 4 bases from V and 7 bases from J, leaving 16 bases between. The CDR3 spells CSVGGGRIGGYTF. The CDR3 DNA reads as TGCAGCGTTGGGGGTGGCAGGATAGGTGGCTACACCTTC.

The chain carries TRBV5-8 and TRBJ2-7; 8 bases are a match to TRBD2. The CDR3 is 15 amino acids. V trimming: 4 bases; J trimming: 3 bases; junction bases outside the gene matches: 9. Germline CDR1 and CDR2: SGHTS and YDEGEE. The CDR3 bases are TGTGCCAGCAGCCCCCGGGGGGGCCAACTCTACGAGCAGTACTTC. Residues: CASSPRGGQLYEQYF.

The V and J genes are TRBV5-6 and TRBJ1-2, with a possible D match to TRBD1 (5 bases). Trimming left V 4 bases short and J 4 bases short, with 17 bases between. CDR1 and CDR2 (germline): SGHDT, YYEEEE. CDR3 length equals 15 residues. The CDR3 sequence: CASSHLRDEFYGYTF. The CDR3 coding sequence is TGTGCCAGCAGCCACCTCAGGGATGAATTCTATGGCTACACCTTC.

The V call is TRBV5-1, the J call TRBJ2-1, with a possible D match to TRBD2 (5 bases). The CDR3 contains 16 residues. Deletions cut 0 bases from V and 5 bases from J, with 15 bases between. The germline gives CDR1 SGHRS, CDR2 YFSETQ. This CDR3 is CASSLERAFQNNEQFF. DNA of the CDR3: TGCGCCAGCAGCTTGGAGAGGGCTTTTCAAAACAATGAGCAGTTCTTC.

This clone was counted a single time. The J gene is TRBJ1-2, the V gene TRBV28; D not certain. This CDR3 is 14 amino acids long. V lost 4 bases and J lost 8, with 17 bases in between. CDR1 is MDHEN, CDR2 SYDVKM, per germline. The CDR3 sequence is CASSSPRILWGYTF. CDR3 sequence (DNA): TGTGCCAGCAGTTCCCCCCGTATCCTTTGGGGCTACACCTTC.

The rearrangement links TRBV9 to TRBJ1-5, with a tentative D call TRBD1 (5 bases). The CDR3 consists of 16 residues. The V gene lost 0 bases and the J gene lost 4 bases, with 14 bases spanning the gap. Germline CDR1 reads SGDLS; CDR2 reads YYNGEE. CDR3 nucleotide sequence: TGTGCCAGCAGCGTAGGTGTACAGGAGGGAAATCAGCCCCAGCATTTT. It translates to CASSVGVQEGNQPQHF.

The gene calls are TRBV28 and TRBJ1-5; D gene ambiguous. The germline CDR1 and CDR2 sequences are MDHEN and SYDVKM. The CDR3 runs 14 residues. V shed 2 bases and J shed 7 bases, with 12 bases lying between them. The CDR3 region is CASSLGSGVQPQHF. For the CDR3, the DNA is TGTGCCAGCAGTTTAGGTTCCGGGGTGCAGCCCCAGCATTTT.

The chain links TRBV4-2 to TRBJ2-1; 8 positions agree with TRBD2. This CDR3 region has 16 residues. Trimming removed 1 base from V and 8 bases from J; junction bases left unmatched: 10. Germline CDR1 LGHNA, CDR2 YNFKEQ. CDR3 nucleotide sequence: TGTGCCAGCAGCCAAGGATCCGGGACTAGGTACGATGAGCAGTTCTTC. Translation gives CASSQGSGTRYDEQFF.

Of note for this clone: The identical CDR3 is also encoded by other nucleotide sequences in the sample. CDR3 protein: CASSSPAGEQFF. CDR3 sequence (DNA): TGTGCCAGCAGTTCGCCGGCGGGTGAGCAGTTCTTC. The rearrangement links TRBV6-6 to TRBJ2-1, with D possibly being TRBD2 (5 bases). Germline V gene sequence: CDR1 MNHNY, CDR2 SVGAGI (reference sequence). Trimming left V 4 bases short and J 9 bases short, with 10 bases between. This CDR3 contains 12 residues.

This chain connects TRBV2 to TRBJ2-2; D is ambiguous. V was pared by 8 bases and J by 3 bases, with 7 bases between. The CDR3 sequence is 12 residues long. The germline V gene has CDR1 SNHLY and CDR2 FYNNEI. CDR3 sequence: CASGLHTGELFF. CDR3 bases: TGTGCCAGCGGCCTCCACACCGGGGAGCTGTTTTTT.

This clone was found many times. The chain recombines TRBV18 with TRBJ2-5, with 9 bases aligning to TRBD1. The CDR3 contains 15 residues. Trimming removed 3 bases from V and 5 bases from J; junction bases left unmatched: 7. The germline V gene has CDR1 KGHSH and CDR2 LQKENI. This chain's CDR3 is CASSPYRGQVETQYF. The CDR3 region has the DNA TGTGCCAGCTCACCCTACAGGGGGCAAGTGGAGACCCAGTACTTC.

This chain joins TRBV10-3 and TRBJ1-1; TRBD1 matches at 11 bases. Trimming took 6 bases from V and 5 from J; bases not matched to a gene: 5. CDR1 and CDR2 from the germline V gene are ENHRY and SYGVKD. The CDR3 has 14 amino acids. The CDR3 region is CAIRIGQGATEAFF. As DNA, the CDR3 is TGTGCCATCAGAATCGGACAGGGGGCAACTGAAGCTTTCTTT.